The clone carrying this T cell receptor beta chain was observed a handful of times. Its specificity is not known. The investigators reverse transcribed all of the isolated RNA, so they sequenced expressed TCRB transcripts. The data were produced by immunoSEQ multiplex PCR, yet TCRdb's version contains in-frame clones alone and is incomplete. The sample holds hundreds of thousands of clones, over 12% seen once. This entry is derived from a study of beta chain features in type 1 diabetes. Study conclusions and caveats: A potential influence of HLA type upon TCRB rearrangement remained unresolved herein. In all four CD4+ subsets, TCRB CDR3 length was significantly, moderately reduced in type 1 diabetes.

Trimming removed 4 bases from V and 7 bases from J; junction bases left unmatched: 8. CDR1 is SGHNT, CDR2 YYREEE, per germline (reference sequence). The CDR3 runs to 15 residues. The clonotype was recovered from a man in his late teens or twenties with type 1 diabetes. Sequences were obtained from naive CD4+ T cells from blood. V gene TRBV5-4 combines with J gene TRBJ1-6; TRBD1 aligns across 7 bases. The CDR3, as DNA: TGTGCCAGCAGCCGCCGACAGGGTGTGAATTCACCCCTCCACTTT. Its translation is CASSRRQGVNSPLHF.